This T cell receptor beta chain is from a study of early T cells in non-severe SARS-CoV-2 infection. Turning to the study itself: Whole-blood bulk RNA, unsorted, was sequenced, and chains were unpaired.

TCRdb used MiXCR to reprocess the 5' RACE reads, holding one entry per CDR3 protein. The sample has 95,000 to 120,000 distinct CDR3 sequences, about 12% seen once. CDR3 size: 14 residues. This TCR came from an adult who was a healthcare worker with PCR-confirmed SARS-CoV-2 infection or an uninfected control (not recorded which). The sequenced sample consisted of whole blood. This sequence joins TRBV21-1 and TRBJ1-5; the D call of TRBD1 is as the table states it, not checked on the DNA. TRBV21-1 corresponds to a pseudogene. The CDR3 DNA sequence: TGTGCCAGCAGCCCTGGGGCAGTCCTGGAGCCCCAGCATTTT. This codes for CASSPGAVLEPQHF.